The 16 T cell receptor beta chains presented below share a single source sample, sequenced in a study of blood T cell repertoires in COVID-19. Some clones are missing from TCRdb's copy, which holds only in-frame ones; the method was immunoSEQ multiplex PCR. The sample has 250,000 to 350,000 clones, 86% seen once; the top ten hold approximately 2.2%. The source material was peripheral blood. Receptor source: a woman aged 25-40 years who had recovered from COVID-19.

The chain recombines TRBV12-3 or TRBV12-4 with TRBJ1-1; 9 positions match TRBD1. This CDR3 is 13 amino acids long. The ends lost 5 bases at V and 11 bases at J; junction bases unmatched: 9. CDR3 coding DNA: TGTGCCAGCAGTACCGAGACAGGGGGTCGGGCTTTCTTT. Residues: CASSTETGGRAFF.

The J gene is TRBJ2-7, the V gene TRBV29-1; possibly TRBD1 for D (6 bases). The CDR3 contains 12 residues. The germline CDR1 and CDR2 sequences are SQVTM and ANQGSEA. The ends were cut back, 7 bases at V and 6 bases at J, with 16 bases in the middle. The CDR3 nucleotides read TGCAGCGGACAGGCCCTAGGAAGCGAGCAGTACTTC. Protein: CSGQALGSEQYF.

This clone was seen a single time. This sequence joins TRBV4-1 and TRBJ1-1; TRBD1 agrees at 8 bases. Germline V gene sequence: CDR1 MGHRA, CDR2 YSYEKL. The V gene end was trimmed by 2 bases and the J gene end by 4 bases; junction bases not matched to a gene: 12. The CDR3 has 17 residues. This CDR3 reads CASSQPTRTGSLTEAFF. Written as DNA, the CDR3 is TGCGCCAGCAGCCAACCAACTAGGACAGGGTCACTCACTGAAGCTTTCTTT.

CDR3 amino acids: CASSTRTSDEQFF. The CDR3 coding sequence is TGTGCCAGCAGCACACGGACTAGCGATGAGCAGTTCTTC. The chain has TRBV28 and TRBJ2-1; TRBD2 agrees at 9 bases. CDR1 and CDR2 (germline): MDHEN, SYDVKM. This CDR3 region has 13 residues. Trimming took 6 bases from V and 8 from J; bases not matched to a gene: 5.

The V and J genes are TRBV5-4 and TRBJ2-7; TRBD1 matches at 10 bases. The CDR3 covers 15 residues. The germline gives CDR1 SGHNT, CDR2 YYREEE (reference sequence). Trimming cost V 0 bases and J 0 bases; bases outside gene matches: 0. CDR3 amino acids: CASSLGTGGSYEQYF. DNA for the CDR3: TGTGCCAGCAGCTTGGGGACAGGGGGCTCCTACGAGCAGTACTTC.

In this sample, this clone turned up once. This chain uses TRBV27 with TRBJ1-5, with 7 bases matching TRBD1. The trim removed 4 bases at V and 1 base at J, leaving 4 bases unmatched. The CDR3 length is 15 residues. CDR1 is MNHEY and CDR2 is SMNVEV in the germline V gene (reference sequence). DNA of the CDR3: TGTGCCAGCAGTTCGGTCAGGGGGAGCAATCAGCCCCAGCATTTT. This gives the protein CASSSVRGSNQPQHF.

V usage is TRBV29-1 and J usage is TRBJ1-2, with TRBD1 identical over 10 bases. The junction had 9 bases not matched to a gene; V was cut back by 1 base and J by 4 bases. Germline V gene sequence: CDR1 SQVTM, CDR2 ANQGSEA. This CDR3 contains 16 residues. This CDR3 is CSVEVEGQGIAYGYTF. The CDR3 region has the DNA TGCAGCGTTGAAGTAGAGGGACAGGGGATCGCCTATGGCTACACCTTC.

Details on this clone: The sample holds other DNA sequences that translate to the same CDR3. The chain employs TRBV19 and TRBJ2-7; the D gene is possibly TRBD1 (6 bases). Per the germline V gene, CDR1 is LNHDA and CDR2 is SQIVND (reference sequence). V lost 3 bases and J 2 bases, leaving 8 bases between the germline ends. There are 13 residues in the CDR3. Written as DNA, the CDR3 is TGTGCCAGTAGTATTACAGGGACCTACGAGCAGTACTTC. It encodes CASSITGTYEQYF.

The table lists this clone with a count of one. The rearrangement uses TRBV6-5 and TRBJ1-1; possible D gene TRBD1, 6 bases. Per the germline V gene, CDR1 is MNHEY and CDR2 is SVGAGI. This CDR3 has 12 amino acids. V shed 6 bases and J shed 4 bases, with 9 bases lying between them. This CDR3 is CASSVRGTEAFF. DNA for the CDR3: TGTGCCAGCAGCGTCAGGGGCACTGAAGCTTTCTTT.

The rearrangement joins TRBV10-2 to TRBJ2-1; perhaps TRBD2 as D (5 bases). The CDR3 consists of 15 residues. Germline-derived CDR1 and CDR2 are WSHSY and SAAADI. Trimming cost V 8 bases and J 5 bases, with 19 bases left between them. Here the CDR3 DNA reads TGCGCCAGCCTCTACAGCGGCAGATCCGACAATGAGCAGTTCTTC. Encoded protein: CASLYSGRSDNEQFF.

The CDR3 DNA reads TGTGCCAGCTCACAAACCCGGCCGCGGGAGCTGGGCGGGGCCAACGTCCTGACTTTC. Amino acids: CASSQTRPRELGGANVLTF. The chain uses TRBV18 and TRBJ2-6, with TRBD2 matching over 7 bases. With 4 bases clipped from V and 4 bases from J, the junction kept 16 bases outside the gene matches. Germline CDR1 is KGHSH and CDR2 is LQKENI. The CDR3 contains 19 residues.

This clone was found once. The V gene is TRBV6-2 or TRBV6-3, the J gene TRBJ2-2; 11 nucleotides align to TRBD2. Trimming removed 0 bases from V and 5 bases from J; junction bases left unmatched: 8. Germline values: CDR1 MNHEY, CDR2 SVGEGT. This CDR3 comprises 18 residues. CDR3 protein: CASSYSLAGGKWTGELFF. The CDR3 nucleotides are TGTGCCAGCAGTTACTCCCTAGCGGGGGGCAAGTGGACCGGGGAGCTGTTTTTT.

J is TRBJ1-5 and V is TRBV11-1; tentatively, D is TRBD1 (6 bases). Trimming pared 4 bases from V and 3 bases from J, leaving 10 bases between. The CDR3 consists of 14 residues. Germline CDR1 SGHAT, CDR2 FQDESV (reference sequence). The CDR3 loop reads CASSYRQVNQPQHF. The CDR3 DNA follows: TGTGCCAGCAGCTACCGACAGGTCAATCAGCCCCAGCATTTT.

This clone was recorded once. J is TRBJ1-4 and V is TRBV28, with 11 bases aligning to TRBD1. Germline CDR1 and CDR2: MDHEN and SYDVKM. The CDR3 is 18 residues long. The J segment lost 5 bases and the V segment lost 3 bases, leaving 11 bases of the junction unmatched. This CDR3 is CASSLIGGTGGPNEKLFF. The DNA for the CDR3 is TGTGCCAGCAGTTTGATAGGTGGGACAGGGGGACCGAATGAAAAACTGTTTTTT.

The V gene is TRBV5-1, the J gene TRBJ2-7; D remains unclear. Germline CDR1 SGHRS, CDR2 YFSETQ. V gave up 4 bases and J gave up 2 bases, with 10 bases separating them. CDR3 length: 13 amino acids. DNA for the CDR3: TGCGCCAGCAGCGCGTCCAATGCCTACGAGCAGTACTTC. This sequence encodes CASSASNAYEQYF.

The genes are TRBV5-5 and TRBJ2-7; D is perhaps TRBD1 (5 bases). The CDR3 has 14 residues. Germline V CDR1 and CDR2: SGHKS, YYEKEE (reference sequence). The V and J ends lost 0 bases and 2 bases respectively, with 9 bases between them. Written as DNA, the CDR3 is TGTGCCAGCAGCTTGGCAGGGATGCCCTACGAGCAGTACTTC. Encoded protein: CASSLAGMPYEQYF.